The 30 T cell receptor beta chains in this list originate from one sample, sequenced in a study of T cell changes during pregnancy in multiple sclerosis. TCRdb keeps only in-frame clones here, not all; method: immunoSEQ multiplex PCR. The sample contains roughly 40,000 clones, about 91% of which appear only once. Material: CD4+ T cells from peripheral blood mononuclear cells, obtained in the second trimester of pregnancy. These receptors all come from a female donor in good health, enrolled as a control in a pregnancy study.

The V call is TRBV9, the J call TRBJ2-1, with D perhaps TRBD2 (6 bases). V lost 0 bases and J lost 6, with 19 bases in between. CDR3 length equals 17 residues. Germline loops: CDR1 SGDLS, CDR2 YYNGEE. This CDR3 reads CASSVEIGGSGLNEQFF. The CDR3 bases are TGTGCCAGCAGCGTAGAAATCGGGGGAAGCGGACTCAATGAGCAGTTCTTC.

The chain combines TRBV19 with TRBJ2-5; a weak D match, TRBD1 (5 bases). Looked up from germline, CDR1 is LNHDA and CDR2 is SQIVND (reference sequence). Trimming removed 3 bases from V and 3 bases from J, with 11 bases in between. The CDR3 totals 14 residues. CDR3 amino acids: CASSMLGQKETQYF. The CDR3 DNA reads TGTGCCAGTAGTATGTTGGGGCAGAAAGAGACCCAGTACTTC.

The rearrangement joins TRBV10-3 to TRBJ2-3, with 12 bases fitting TRBD2. The V gene end was trimmed by 6 bases and the J gene end by 4 bases; junction bases not matched to a gene: 8. The CDR3 runs to 16 residues. Looked up from germline, CDR1 is ENHRY and CDR2 is SYGVKD. The CDR3 bases are TGTGCCATCAGCCGGAGACTAGCGGGGGTGGCAGATACGCAGTATTTT. Its protein product is CAISRRLAGVADTQYF.

The gene calls are TRBV19 and TRBJ2-3; 13 nucleotides align to TRBD2. From germline, CDR1 is LNHDA and CDR2 SQIVND (reference sequence). J was trimmed by 8 bases and V by 2 bases; bases with no gene match: 4. The CDR3 is 15 residues long. The CDR3 here is CASSITSGGAATQYF. The CDR3 nucleotides are TGTGCCAGTAGTATAACTAGCGGGGGGGCCGCTACGCAGTATTTT.

This clone was seen only a few times. This chain's CDR3 is CASSQGSGRGDSYNEQFF. The DNA for the CDR3 is TGCGCCAGCAGCCAAGGTTCAGGGCGGGGGGATTCCTACAATGAGCAGTTCTTC. The rearrangement links TRBV4-1 to TRBJ2-1, with TRBD2 identical over 8 bases. This CDR3 comprises 18 residues. With 1 base clipped from V and 1 base from J, the junction kept 9 bases outside the gene matches. The germline V gene has CDR1 MGHRA and CDR2 YSYEKL.

The rearrangement joins TRBV4-2 to TRBJ1-2; 10 positions match TRBD1. Looked up from germline, CDR1 is LGHNA and CDR2 is YNFKEQ. This CDR3 contains 14 residues. Trimming at V came to 2 bases and at J to 7 bases, leaving 4 bases not matched to a gene. In DNA, the CDR3 is TGTGCCAGCAGCCAATCCGGGACAGGGGCTGGCTACACCTTC. Protein: CASSQSGTGAGYTF.

The chain has TRBV27 and TRBJ1-4; 7 nucleotides align to TRBD1. The V gene's germline CDR1 is MNHEY and CDR2 SMNVEV (reference sequence). Unmatched junction bases numbered 11, after V lost 5 bases and J lost 5 bases. This CDR3 spans 16 amino acids. The CDR3 coding sequence is TGTGCCAGCAGTCCCAAGGTACAGGGGAGCAATGAAAAACTGTTTTTT. As protein: CASSPKVQGSNEKLFF. Drawing the rest from reference TRBV27 and TRBJ1-4, the complete variable domain is EAQVTQNPRYLITVTGKKLTVTCSQNMNHEYMSWYRQDPGLGLRQIYYSMNVEVTDKGDVPEGYKVSRKEKRNFPLILESPSPNQTSLYFCASSPKVQGSNEKLFFGSGTQLSVL.

The chain links TRBV5-8 to TRBJ2-7; the match to TRBD1 covers 7 bases. There are 14 residues in the CDR3. Germline assignment: CDR1 SGHTS and CDR2 YDEGEE. J lost 6 bases, V lost 2 bases, and 8 bases had no gene match. The CDR3 reads CASSFGQDFGEQYF. DNA of the CDR3: TGTGCCAGCAGCTTCGGACAGGACTTTGGCGAGCAGTACTTC.

V is TRBV20-1 and J is TRBJ2-7; D call uncertain. Germline CDR1 is DFQATT and CDR2 is SNEGSKA (reference sequence). V lost 3 bases, J lost 3 bases, and 6 bases lay in between. This CDR3 is built from 11 residues. CDR3 loop: CSASPSYEQYF. The DNA of the CDR3 is TGCAGTGCTAGCCCCAGCTACGAGCAGTACTTC.

V gene TRBV19 combines with J gene TRBJ1-1, with a tentative D call TRBD1 (5 bases). Deletions cut 7 bases from V and 3 bases from J, with 21 bases between. CDR1 and CDR2 (germline): LNHDA, SQIVND (reference sequence). The CDR3 covers 16 residues. The CDR3 nucleotides are TGTGCCAGTAAGGGGTCTGCAGCGGGGGATTACACTGAAGCTTTCTTT. Protein sequence: CASKGSAAGDYTEAFF.

About this clone itself: The same CDR3 can be traced to other DNA sequences in this sample. This chain links TRBV29-1 with TRBJ2-7; 7 bases are shared with TRBD1. Germline CDR1 SQVTM, CDR2 ANQGSEA. V was clipped by 0 bases and J by 1 base; unmatched bases: 6. This CDR3 contains 15 residues. The CDR3, as DNA: TGCAGCGTTGAAGACCCGACAGGGAGATCCTACGAGCAGTACTTC. Its translation is CSVEDPTGRSYEQYF.

The genes are TRBV25-1 and TRBJ2-3; D might be TRBD1 (5 bases). Germline CDR1 and CDR2: MGHDK and SYGVNS. V lost 5 bases and J lost 3, with 15 bases in between. The CDR3 consists of 15 residues. Here the CDR3 DNA reads TGTGCCAGCAGTACCCAGGGTATCCGGACAGATACGCAGTATTTT. It encodes CASSTQGIRTDTQYF.

The J gene is TRBJ2-5, the V gene TRBV7-3; TRBD2 matches 16 bases. CDR3 length: 20 amino acids. V shed 3 bases, J shed 0 bases, and the junction held 10 bases outside the gene matches. Germline V lookup: CDR1 SGHTA, CDR2 FQGTGA. CDR3 sequence reads: CASSLVGTSGGAPNQETQYF. CDR3 DNA sequence: TGTGCCAGCAGCTTGGTCGGGACTAGCGGGGGGGCCCCAAACCAAGAGACCCAGTACTTC.

The genes are TRBV28 and TRBJ2-7, with 7 nucleotides matching TRBD2. This CDR3 spans 14 amino acids. Trimming removed 8 bases from V and 3 bases from J; junction bases left unmatched: 10. From germline, CDR1 is MDHEN and CDR2 SYDVKM. The CDR3 spells CASGLGEGRYEQYF. For the CDR3, the DNA is TGTGCCAGCGGCCTGGGGGAGGGCCGCTACGAGCAGTACTTC.

V is TRBV7-9 and J is TRBJ2-1, with TRBD2 matching 12 bases. V trimming: 7 bases; J trimming: 6 bases; junction bases outside the gene matches: 4. CDR1 SEHNR and CDR2 FQNEAQ come from the germline V gene (reference sequence). This CDR3 contains 14 residues. The CDR3 DNA reads as TGTGCCAGCATCCTAGCGGGGGGGCCCAATGAGCAGTTCTTC. It specifies CASILAGGPNEQFF.

This clone was observed a handful of times. V and J are TRBV30 and TRBJ2-7, with TRBD2 matching over 14 bases. This CDR3 is built from 15 residues. Trimming at V came to 1 base and at J to 12 bases, leaving 11 bases not matched to a gene. Looked up from germline, CDR1 is GTSNPN and CDR2 is SVGIG (reference sequence). The CDR3, as DNA: TGTGCCTGGAGTGCCTCCGGGACTAGCGGGAGTGGTCTGTACTTC. Amino acids: CAWSASGTSGSGLYF.

The chain employs TRBV7-8 and TRBJ1-3; possibly TRBD1 for D (5 bases). The V gene's germline CDR1 is SGHVS and CDR2 FQNEAQ. The V and J ends lost 5 bases and 1 base respectively, with 9 bases between them. The CDR3 extends over 14 amino acids. CDR3 nucleotide sequence: TGTGCCAGCAGCCACCGGGGGTCTGGAAACACCATATATTTT. Protein sequence: CASSHRGSGNTIYF. The full variable domain, its missing parts supplied by reference TRBV7-8 and TRBJ1-3, is GAGVSQSPRYKVAKRGQDVALRCDPISGHVSLFWYQQALGQGPEFLTYFQNEAQLDKSGLPSDRFFAERPEGSVSTLKIQRTQQEDSAVYLCASSHRGSGNTIYFGEGSWLTVV.

The table lists this clone with a count of one. The rearrangement joins TRBV11-1 to TRBJ2-4, with D possibly TRBD2 on 5 matching bases. The CDR3 covers 17 residues. V lost 5 bases and J 2 bases, leaving 19 bases between the germline ends. Germline CDR1 reads SGHAT; CDR2 reads FQDESV (reference sequence). For the CDR3, the DNA is TGTGCCAGCAGCAACACCAAGCTAGCTACGTCCAAAAACATTCAGTACTTC. Its protein product is CASSNTKLATSKNIQYF.

The V gene is TRBV10-2, the J gene TRBJ2-4; 7 bases fit TRBD1. CDR1 WSHSY and CDR2 SAAADI come from the germline V gene. The CDR3 length is 17 residues. V lost 3 bases to trimming and J lost 0 bases; unmatched junction nucleotides: 8. DNA of the CDR3: TGCGCCAGCAGTGAAGGTCAGGGGGTCGGAGCCAAAAACATTCAGTACTTC. Translation: CASSEGQGVGAKNIQYF.

This clone was seen more than once but under ten times. The chain combines TRBV7-9 with TRBJ2-1, with D maybe TRBD2 (5 bases). The CDR3 has 15 residues. Trimming pared 5 bases from V and 3 bases from J, leaving 14 bases between. The V gene's germline CDR1 is SEHNR and CDR2 FQNEAQ (reference sequence). The CDR3, as DNA: TGTGCCAGCAGCGCGAGGGCTAGTGTCTACAATGAGCAGTTCTTC. Its translation is CASSARASVYNEQFF.

In this sample, this clone turned up a few times. This sample also contains other DNA sequences that code for the same CDR3. V gene TRBV7-3 combines with J gene TRBJ2-1; 8 bases line up with TRBD1. V dropped 3 bases and J dropped 2; count of bases not matched to a gene: 3. This CDR3 spans 15 amino acids. The V gene's germline CDR1 is SGHTA and CDR2 FQGTGA. The CDR3 coding sequence is TGTGCCAGCAGCTTCGACAGGGGCCCCTACAATGAGCAGTTCTTC. This codes for CASSFDRGPYNEQFF.

This chain joins TRBV6-5 and TRBJ2-1; 11 bases are a match to TRBD2. CDR3 size: 15 residues. The V gene end was trimmed by 4 bases and the J gene end by 4 bases; junction bases not matched to a gene: 3. Germline-derived CDR1 and CDR2 are MNHEY and SVGAGI. CDR3 loop: CASSSTSGAYNEQFF. CDR3 nucleotide sequence: TGTGCCAGCAGTTCGACTAGCGGGGCTTACAATGAGCAGTTCTTC.

Comment on this clone: One junction end disagrees with the germline gene, perhaps due to a read error. The chain joins TRBV6-5 to TRBJ1-1, with 8 bases fitting TRBD1. The CDR3 totals 11 residues. Germline CDR1 MNHEY, CDR2 SVGAGI. DNA for the CDR3: TGTGCCAGCAGTACCTATCGGGACAGGAGCTTT. Protein sequence: CASSTYRDRSF.

The V call is TRBV5-1, the J call TRBJ1-1; 9 bases are shared with TRBD1. The length of the CDR3 is 14 residues. Germline loops: CDR1 SGHRS, CDR2 YFSETQ. V lost 4 bases, J lost 5 bases, and 6 bases stayed unmatched. The CDR3 DNA follows: TGCGCCAGCAGCCAGCAGGACAGGGGAACTGAAGCTTTCTTT. Its protein product is CASSQQDRGTEAFF.

The V call is TRBV30, the J call TRBJ1-2, with 7 nucleotides matching TRBD1. J gave up 7 bases and V 1 base, and 3 bases lay outside the gene matches. Germline V gene data show CDR1 as GTSNPN and CDR2 as SVGIG (reference sequence). The CDR3 is made up of 12 amino acids. CDR3 sequence reads: CAWSDDRAGYTF. CDR3 bases: TGTGCCTGGAGTGACGACAGGGCTGGCTACACCTTC.

This sequence joins TRBV5-4 and TRBJ1-2, with D perhaps matching TRBD1 (5 bases). Germline-derived CDR1 and CDR2 are SGHNT and YYREEE (reference sequence). V was shortened by 1 base and J by 8 bases, with 15 bases between the two germline ends. CDR3 length: 14 residues. The CDR3 reads CASSLPDRPKGYTF. CDR3 nucleotide sequence: TGTGCCAGCAGCTTGCCCGACAGACCTAAAGGCTACACCTTC.

V is TRBV5-1 and J is TRBJ2-7, with a weak D call TRBD1 (6 bases). The CDR3 is 16 residues long. The germline V and J ends were trimmed by 0 bases and 2 bases, with 15 bases remaining between them. From germline, CDR1 is SGHRS and CDR2 YFSETQ. The DNA of the CDR3 is TGCGCCAGCAGCTTGGAAACAGGGATAAAACCCTACGAGCAGTACTTC. This sequence encodes CASSLETGIKPYEQYF. The complete variable domain, with remaining parts taken from reference TRBV5-1 and TRBJ2-7, reads KAGVTQTPRYLIKTRGQQVTLSCSPISGHRSVSWYQQTPGQGLQFLFEYFSETQRNKGNFPGRFSGRQFSNSRSEMNVSTLELGDSALYLCASSLETGIKPYEQYFGPGTRLTVT.

The chain uses TRBV7-8 and TRBJ1-2, with TRBD1 as a possible D gene (6 bases). With 3 bases removed from V and 5 bases from J, the gap between germline ends came to 16 bases. The CDR3 sequence is 15 residues long. CDR1 is SGHVS, CDR2 FQNEAQ, per germline. DNA for the CDR3: TGTGCCAGCAGCTTGGGGACACCAAAAGGGTATGGCTACACCTTC. Protein: CASSLGTPKGYGYTF.

This chain joins TRBV19 and TRBJ2-5; 14 positions agree with TRBD2. Germline V gene sequence: CDR1 LNHDA, CDR2 SQIVND (reference sequence). The CDR3 loop spans 15 amino acids. Losses at the gene ends were 8 bases for V and 5 bases for J; bases not matched to a gene: 7. DNA for the CDR3: TGTGCCAGTGGGGGACTAGCGGGAGTTCAGGAGACCCAGTACTTC. Translated, it gives CASGGLAGVQETQYF.

The genes are TRBV6-1 and TRBJ2-1, with 7 bases aligning to TRBD2. The V and J ends lost 10 bases and 6 bases, in that order; junction bases with no gene match: 9. This CDR3 has 13 residues. From germline, CDR1 is MNHNS and CDR2 SASEGT. The CDR3: CATRLAPRNEQFF. The CDR3 DNA sequence: TGTGCCACCCGACTAGCCCCTCGCAATGAGCAGTTCTTC.